Described below is a single T cell receptor (beta chain) sequence and its context. This table comes from immunoSEQ multiplex PCR, and its TCRdb copy is limited to in-frame clones, with some not included. This table holds some 80,000 clones, approximately 92% found once. This sample was included in a study of T cell changes during pregnancy in multiple sclerosis. This clonotype was obtained from a female donor with multiple sclerosis, enrolled in a pregnancy study. The material sequenced was peripheral blood, taken in the first trimester of pregnancy.

CDR3 protein: CASSSQGAPWETQYF. CDR3 bases: TGTGCCAGCAGCTCACAGGGGGCCCCTTGGGAGACCCAGTACTTC. The J gene is TRBJ2-5, the V gene TRBV5-5, with 9 nucleotides matching TRBD1. Germline V gene sequence: CDR1 SGHKS, CDR2 YYEKEE (reference sequence). The CDR3 loop spans 15 amino acids. V shed 3 bases and J 5 bases; nucleotides not matched to a gene: 8.